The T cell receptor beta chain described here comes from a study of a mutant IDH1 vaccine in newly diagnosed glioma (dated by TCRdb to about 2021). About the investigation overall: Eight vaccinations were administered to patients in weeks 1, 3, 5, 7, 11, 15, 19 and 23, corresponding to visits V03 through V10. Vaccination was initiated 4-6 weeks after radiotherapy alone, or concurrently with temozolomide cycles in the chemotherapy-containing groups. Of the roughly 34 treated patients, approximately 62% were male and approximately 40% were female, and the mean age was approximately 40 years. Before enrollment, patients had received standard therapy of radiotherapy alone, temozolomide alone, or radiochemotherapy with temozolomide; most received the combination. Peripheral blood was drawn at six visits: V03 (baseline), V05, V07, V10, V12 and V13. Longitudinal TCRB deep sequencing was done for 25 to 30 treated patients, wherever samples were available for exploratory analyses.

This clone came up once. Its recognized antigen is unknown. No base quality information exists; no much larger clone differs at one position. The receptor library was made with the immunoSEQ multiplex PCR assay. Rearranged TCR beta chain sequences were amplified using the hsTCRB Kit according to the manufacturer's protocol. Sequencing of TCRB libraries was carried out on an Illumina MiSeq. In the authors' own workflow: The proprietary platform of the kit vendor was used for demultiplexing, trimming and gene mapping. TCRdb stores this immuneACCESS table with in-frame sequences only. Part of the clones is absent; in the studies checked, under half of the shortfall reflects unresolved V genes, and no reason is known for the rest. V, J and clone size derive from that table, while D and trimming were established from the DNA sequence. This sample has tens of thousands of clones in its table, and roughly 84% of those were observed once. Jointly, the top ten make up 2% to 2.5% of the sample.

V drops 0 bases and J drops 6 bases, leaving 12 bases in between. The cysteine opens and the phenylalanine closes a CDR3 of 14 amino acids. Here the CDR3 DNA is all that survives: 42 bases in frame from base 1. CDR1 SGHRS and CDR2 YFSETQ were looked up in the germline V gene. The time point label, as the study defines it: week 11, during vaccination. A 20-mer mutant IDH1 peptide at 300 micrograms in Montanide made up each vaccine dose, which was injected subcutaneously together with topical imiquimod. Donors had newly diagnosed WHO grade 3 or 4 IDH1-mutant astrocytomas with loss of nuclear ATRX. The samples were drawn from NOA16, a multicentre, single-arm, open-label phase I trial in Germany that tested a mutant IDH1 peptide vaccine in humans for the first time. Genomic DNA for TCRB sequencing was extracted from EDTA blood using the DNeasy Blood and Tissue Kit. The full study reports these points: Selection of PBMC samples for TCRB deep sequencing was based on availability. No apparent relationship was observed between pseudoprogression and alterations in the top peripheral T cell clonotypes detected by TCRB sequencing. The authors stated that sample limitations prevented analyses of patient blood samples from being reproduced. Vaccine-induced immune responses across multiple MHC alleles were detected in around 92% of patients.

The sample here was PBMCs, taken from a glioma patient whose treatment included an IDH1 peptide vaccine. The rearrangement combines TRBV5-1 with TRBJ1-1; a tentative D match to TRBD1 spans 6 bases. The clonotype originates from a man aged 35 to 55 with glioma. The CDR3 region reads CASSLEIGGPEAFF. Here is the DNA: TGCGCCAGCAGCTTGGAAATAGGGGGACCTGAAGCTTTCTTT.